The 15 T cell receptor beta chains in this list originate from one sample, sequenced in a study of cytomegalovirus exposure and HLA in healthy donors. TCRdb's copy holds only in-frame clones and misses some; the assay was immunoSEQ multiplex PCR. The repertoire holds 250,000 or so clones, with more than 75% as singletons. The sample consisted of PBMCs. These receptors were obtained from a man aged 18 to 29 in good health and CMV-seronegative.

The chain couples TRBV7-9 to TRBJ2-3; no firm D call. V lost 8 bases and J 5 bases, leaving 11 bases between the germline ends. Per the germline V gene, CDR1 is SEHNR and CDR2 is FQNEAQ (reference sequence). There are 12 residues in the CDR3. CDR3 DNA sequence: TGTGCCAGCTTAGCCCCAGTAGATACGCAGTATTTT. Protein: CASLAPVDTQYF.

CDR3 protein: CASLAGGPFYEQYF. Written as DNA, the CDR3 is TGTGCCAGCTTAGCGGGAGGGCCGTTTTACGAGCAGTACTTC. J is TRBJ2-7 and V is TRBV28, with 11 positions matching TRBD2. The CDR3 covers 14 residues. Germline-derived CDR1 and CDR2 are MDHEN and SYDVKM. V lost 8 bases and J lost 4; bases outside the gene matches: 7. Drawing the rest from reference TRBV28 and TRBJ2-7, the complete variable domain is DVKVTQSSRYLVKRTGEKVFLECVQDMDHENMFWYRQDPGLGLRLIYFSYDVKMKEKGDIPEGYSVSREKKERFSLILESASTNQTSMYLCASLAGGPFYEQYFGPGTRLTVT.

The chain recombines TRBV7-2 with TRBJ2-3, with 9 bases that match TRBD1. Germline V CDR1 and CDR2: SGHTA, FQGNSA. CDR3 size: 14 residues. V was clipped by 5 bases and J by 6 bases; unmatched bases: 6. The CDR3: CASSVDRGWDTQYF. In nucleotides, the CDR3 is TGTGCCAGCAGCGTCGACAGGGGGTGGGATACGCAGTATTTT.

The chain is built from TRBV9 and TRBJ2-7, with 13 bases matching TRBD2. CDR1 is SGDLS and CDR2 is YYNGEE in the germline V gene. This CDR3 is 16 amino acids long. Trimming took 4 bases from V and 5 from J; bases not matched to a gene: 9. The CDR3 loop is CASSSRTSGSFNEQYF. CDR3 bases: TGTGCCAGCAGCTCCAGGACTAGCGGGAGCTTCAACGAGCAGTACTTC.

The chain carries TRBV4-3 and TRBJ1-6; no clear D gene. V was cut by 1 base and J by 5 bases, with 15 bases left in between. Germline-derived CDR1 and CDR2 are LGHNA and YSLEER. CDR3 length: 17 residues. The CDR3: CASSQVVTKIHNSPLHF. The CDR3 DNA sequence: TGCGCCAGCAGCCAAGTTGTCACTAAAATCCATAATTCACCCCTCCACTTT.

This chain joins TRBV7-8 and TRBJ1-6; 9 bases map to TRBD1. Losses at the gene ends were 1 base for V and 12 bases for J; bases not matched to a gene: 10. The CDR3 consists of 16 residues. Germline V gene lookup returns CDR1 SGHVS and CDR2 FQNEAQ. This chain's CDR3 is CASSLVGQGSVVPLHF. CDR3 coding DNA: TGTGCCAGCAGCTTAGTAGGACAGGGGAGCGTAGTACCCCTCCACTTT.

The gene calls are TRBV5-1 and TRBJ2-7; D gene uncertain. The CDR3 loop spans 14 amino acids. CDR1 and CDR2 from the germline V gene are SGHRS and YFSETQ. Trimming shortened V by 0 bases and J by 6 bases, and 13 bases separated the two germline ends. Here the CDR3 reads CASSLAEALAEQYF. CDR3 DNA: TGCGCCAGCAGCTTGGCCGAGGCGTTGGCCGAGCAGTACTTC.

The sample holds one count of this clone. The chain carries TRBV2 and TRBJ2-5; possibly TRBD1 for D (8 bases). V was cut by 6 bases and J by 1 base, with 18 bases left in between. The germline V gene encodes CDR1 SNHLY and CDR2 FYNNEI. This CDR3 is built from 16 residues. The CDR3 protein is CASSPHRGGLQETQYF. The CDR3 DNA follows: TGTGCCAGCAGCCCTCACAGGGGGGGACTCCAAGAGACCCAGTACTTC.

The gene calls are TRBV5-1 and TRBJ2-1; weak D call: TRBD2 (5 bases). V lost 2 bases to trimming and J lost 3 bases, with 15 bases between them. Germline loops: CDR1 SGHRS, CDR2 YFSETQ. This CDR3 contains 16 residues. The CDR3 region is CASSLLAAASYNEQFF. The CDR3 DNA reads TGCGCCAGCAGCTTATTGGCAGCGGCGAGCTACAATGAGCAGTTCTTC.

The genes are TRBV6-5 and TRBJ1-6; perhaps TRBD1 as D (6 bases). The germline CDR1 and CDR2 sequences are MNHEY and SVGAGI. The CDR3 consists of 14 residues. V lost 4 bases, J lost 9 bases, and 13 bases lay in between. The CDR3 DNA sequence: TGTGCCAGCAGTTCCCAGGGGAAGACTTCACCCCTCCACTTT. It codes for CASSSQGKTSPLHF.

V usage is TRBV5-1 and J usage is TRBJ2-2; 9 bases map to TRBD2. The CDR3 has 16 residues. V was pared by 3 bases and J by 1 base, with 4 bases of the junction left unmatched. CDR1 is SGHRS and CDR2 is YFSETQ in the germline V gene. Here the CDR3 reads CASSSMTSGNTGELFF. The CDR3 DNA follows: TGCGCCAGCAGCTCTATGACTAGCGGGAACACCGGGGAGCTGTTTTTT.

The count of this clone is one. V and J are TRBV4-3 and TRBJ2-3, with D tentatively TRBD2 (7 bases). The CDR3 has 16 residues. Looked up from germline, CDR1 is LGHNA and CDR2 is YSLEER. V dropped 0 bases and J dropped 8 bases, with 18 bases sitting between them. The CDR3 nucleotides are TGCGCCAGCAGCCAAGATCGGGGAGGGGGGGCAGGTACGCAGTATTTT. Translated: CASSQDRGGGAGTQYF.

V gene TRBV21-1 combines with J gene TRBJ1-5; the table's TRBD1 call for D was not verified on the DNA. TRBV21-1 represents a pseudogene. CDR3 length equals 19 residues. In DNA form, the CDR3 reads TGTGCCAGCAGCAAAAGAGGGCAGGGGCCCGAATTTAGCAATCAGCCCCAGCATTTT. This encodes CASSKRGQGPEFSNQPQHF.

The J gene is TRBJ2-7, the V gene TRBV4-3, with 10 bases identical to TRBD2. The CDR3 covers 17 residues. The germline V gene encodes CDR1 LGHNA and CDR2 YSLEER. The V segment lost 4 bases and the J segment 4 bases; nucleotides outside the gene matches: 13. CDR3 sequence: CASSLGVERGGGYEQYF. In DNA, the CDR3 is TGCGCCAGCAGCCTCGGTGTCGAGCGGGGGGGTGGGTACGAGCAGTACTTC.

The J gene is TRBJ1-1, the V gene TRBV7-9, with 10 nucleotides matching TRBD1. This CDR3 spans 14 amino acids. Germline values: CDR1 SEHNR, CDR2 FQNEAQ (reference sequence). The junction had 4 bases not matched to a gene; V was cut back by 1 base and J by 8 bases. The CDR3, as DNA: TGTGCCAGCAGCTTAGTCGGGACAGGGGAGGAAGCTTTCTTT. Its protein product is CASSLVGTGEEAFF.